This TCR beta chain comes out of a study of blood T cell repertoires in COVID-19. CDR3 length: 13 residues. V lost 6 bases and J lost 4; bases outside the gene matches: 5. Individuals aged about 18 to 89 years were recruited from roughly 22 US areas. The protocol was immunoSEQ multiplex PCR, while the TCRdb copy is restricted to in-frame clones and leaves out a portion. The profile shows over 200,000 clones, roughly 80% of them singletons. The sample was PBMCs or T cells enriched from blood (not recorded which). The chain employs TRBV12-3 or TRBV12-4 and TRBJ2-7; the match to TRBD1 covers 8 bases. The receptor comes from a man in his 60s who had recovered from COVID-19. This chain's CDR3 is CASRTGVSYEQYF. The DNA of the CDR3 is TGTGCCAGCAGGACAGGGGTATCGTACGAGCAGTACTTC.